One and the same sample provided the 15 T cell receptor beta chains below, sequenced in a study of T cells after posttransplantation cyclophosphamide. Some clones are missing from TCRdb's copy, which holds only in-frame ones; the method was immunoSEQ multiplex PCR. The sample records about 31,000 clones, roughly 90% being singletons. The naive gate required viable CD3+CD4+ or CD3+CD8+ cells with CCR7+CD45RA+CD45RO-CD95-CD27+CD28+ phenotype. The source material was naive CD4+ T cells sorted from blood. The receptors stem from a man aged 25 to 45 in good health and a related stem cell transplant donor.

This clone was counted a single time. The chain uses TRBV29-1 and TRBJ2-1; 9 positions match TRBD2. With V trimmed by 5 bases and J by 3 bases, 5 bases remained unmatched. The CDR3 loop spans 14 amino acids. Germline V lookup: CDR1 SQVTM, CDR2 ANQGSEA. For the CDR3, the DNA is TGCAGCGTTCGCGGGGGGGACTTCTACAATGAGCAGTTCTTC. Translated: CSVRGGDFYNEQFF.

The J gene is TRBJ1-3, the V gene TRBV7-2; TRBD1 aligns across 8 bases. There are 15 residues in the CDR3. The V gene's germline CDR1 is SGHTA and CDR2 FQGNSA. V gave up 2 bases and J gave up 8 bases; unmatched junction bases: 8. CDR3 sequence: CASSLYGTGGHTIYF. The DNA for the CDR3 is TGTGCCAGCAGCTTATATGGGACAGGAGGTCACACCATATATTTT.

The chain carries TRBV19 and TRBJ1-5, with 7 bases matching TRBD1. Trimming removed 10 bases from V and 0 bases from J; junction bases left unmatched: 12. The CDR3 has 16 residues. Per germline, CDR1 LNHDA and CDR2 SQIVND (reference sequence). Here the CDR3 DNA reads TGTGCCACCAAAGAGGGGGCAGGGTATAGCAATCAGCCCCAGCATTTT. Encoded protein: CATKEGAGYSNQPQHF.

The chain is built from TRBV4-1 and TRBJ1-3; the match to TRBD1 covers 8 bases. The CDR3 spans 18 residues. V was clipped by 1 base and J by 0 bases; unmatched bases: 8. Germline V gives CDR1 MGHRA, CDR2 YSYEKL. The chain's CDR3 is CASSQVPGTGFSGNTIYF. The CDR3 coding sequence is TGCGCCAGCAGCCAAGTCCCCGGGACAGGTTTCTCTGGAAACACCATATATTTT.

The chain employs TRBV6-1 and TRBJ1-5; D unclear. CDR1 and CDR2 from the germline V gene are MNHNS and SASEGT. V lost 10 bases and J lost 3, with 13 bases in between. This CDR3 has 13 amino acids. CDR3 loop: CATDEAYNQPQHF. CDR3 coding DNA: TGTGCCACCGACGAGGCCTACAATCAGCCCCAGCATTTT.

Note on this clone: Its ends do not fully match the called genes, so a read error is possible. Other DNA sequences in this specimen translate into the identical CDR3. CDR3 in DNA: TGTGCCAGTAGCTTTTCGGACAGCTACGAGCAGTACTTC. It translates to CASSFSDSYEQYF. The gene calls are TRBV7-2 and TRBJ2-7; D possibly corresponds to TRBD1 (6 bases). CDR1 is SGHTA, CDR2 FQGNSA, per germline. The length of the CDR3 is 13 residues.

This chain connects TRBV7-9 to TRBJ1-1; a weak D match, TRBD1 (6 bases). Per the germline V gene, CDR1 is SEHNR and CDR2 is FQNEAQ (reference sequence). This CDR3 has 15 residues. V dropped 5 bases and J dropped 6 bases, with 19 bases sitting between them. DNA for the CDR3: TGTGCCAGCAGCCCTCGTGAGGGACACGTTGCTGAAGCTTTCTTT. This sequence encodes CASSPREGHVAEAFF.

The rearrangement joins TRBV5-1 to TRBJ2-2; 12 bases line up with TRBD1. Losses at the gene ends were 4 bases for V and 7 bases for J; bases not matched to a gene: 8. The germline gives CDR1 SGHRS, CDR2 YFSETQ. The CDR3 covers 16 residues. The CDR3 loop is CASSPRDRGRFGELFF. As DNA, the CDR3 is TGCGCCAGCAGCCCCCGGGACAGGGGGCGCTTCGGGGAGCTGTTTTTT.

CDR3 residues: CSVEETGTGSPVANYGYTF. The DNA for the CDR3 is TGCAGCGTTGAGGAGACCGGGACAGGGTCACCGGTAGCGAACTATGGCTACACCTTC. V gene TRBV29-1 combines with J gene TRBJ1-2; 9 bases are shared with TRBD1. The CDR3 covers 19 residues. The V and J ends lost 3 bases and 2 bases, in that order; junction bases with no gene match: 19. Germline values: CDR1 SQVTM, CDR2 ANQGSEA.

This chain uses TRBV6-4 with TRBJ1-2; 9 bases match TRBD1. Unmatched junction bases numbered 8, after V lost 2 bases and J lost 7 bases. The germline V gene encodes CDR1 MRHNA and CDR2 SNTAGT. CDR3 size: 15 residues. The CDR3 DNA sequence: TGTGCCAGCAGTGACCAATACGGACAGGGGAGTGGCTACACCTTC. Protein product: CASSDQYGQGSGYTF.

The chain has TRBV5-1 and TRBJ1-1, with D perhaps matching TRBD1 (6 bases). Germline-derived CDR1 and CDR2 are SGHRS and YFSETQ. Trimming took off 4 bases at V and 7 bases at J, with 17 bases between the two ends. This CDR3 spans 14 amino acids. The CDR3 region is CASSPYVRGGEAFF. The CDR3 nucleotides are TGCGCCAGCAGCCCTTATGTAAGGGGGGGTGAAGCTTTCTTT.

The chain joins TRBV5-1 to TRBJ1-2, with D possibly matching TRBD1 (5 bases). With 0 bases removed from V and 3 bases from J, the gap between germline ends came to 6 bases. Germline V gene data show CDR1 as SGHRS and CDR2 as YFSETQ. The CDR3 has 13 residues. The CDR3 nucleotides are TGCGCCAGCAGCTTGGAGGGGTACTATGGCTACACCTTC. As protein: CASSLEGYYGYTF.

V usage is TRBV5-4 and J usage is TRBJ2-2, with 8 bases identical to TRBD2. Per the germline V gene, CDR1 is SGHNT and CDR2 is YYREEE (reference sequence). The CDR3 is 16 residues long. The junction had 8 bases not matched to a gene; V was cut back by 6 bases and J by 1 base. Here the CDR3 DNA reads TGTGCCAGCACCCTGAGGGCGGGGGGGAACACCGGGGAGCTGTTTTTT. Encoded protein: CASTLRAGGNTGELFF.

The chain's CDR3 is CASSLGTGGGETQYF. DNA for the CDR3: TGTGCCAGCAGCCTCGGGACAGGGGGCGGGGAGACCCAGTACTTC. This chain links TRBV6-1 with TRBJ2-5, with 12 bases identical to TRBD1. Trimming at V came to 6 bases and at J to 5 bases, leaving 7 bases not matched to a gene. The germline V gene has CDR1 MNHNS and CDR2 SASEGT. The CDR3 is 15 residues long.

The chain uses TRBV2 and TRBJ1-5; D not resolved. The CDR3 has 14 amino acids. The V and J ends lost 2 bases and 3 bases respectively, with 8 bases between them. Germline CDR1 reads SNHLY; CDR2 reads FYNNEI. The CDR3 is CASSERVNNQPQHF. CDR3 DNA: TGTGCCAGCAGTGAACGGGTTAACAATCAGCCCCAGCATTTT. The variable domain in full, with the rest retrieved from reference TRBV2 and TRBJ1-5, is EPEVTQTPSHQVTQMGQEVILRCVPISNHLYFYWYRQILGQKVEFLVSFYNNEISEKSEIFDDQFSVERPDGSNFTLKIRSTKLEDSAMYFCASSERVNNQPQHFGDGTRLSIL.